This passage covers 18 T cell receptor beta chains from one sample sequenced in a study of T cells in Graves' hyperthyroidism and ophthalmopathy (dated by TCRdb to between 2018 and 2021). The library was produced with multiplex PCR. Sequencing was performed on an Illumina HiSeq 2000. The TCR beta CDR3 regions were amplified from the RNA transcripts. The first round of RT-PCR for the TCR CDR3 was performed with the HTBI primer set and the Qiagen OneStep RT-PCR kit. TCRdb reprocessing: public reads trimmed at Q25 with fastp, clones called with MiXCR, in-frame beta chains kept. Rows merge per CDR3 protein into single entries with the most common DNA and genes. In all, the sample holds 450,000 to 550,000 distinct CDR3 sequences, and roughly a quarter of those were seen once. Around 10% of the sample goes to the ten largest clones. Sequenced material: blood. These receptors were taken from a woman under 40 with Graves' ophthalmopathy.

V and J are TRBV7-2 and TRBJ2-7, with D unclear. The CDR3 has 13 amino acids. Trimming shortened V by 2 bases and J by 3 bases, and 8 bases separated the two germline ends. Germline V gene data show CDR1 as SGHTA and CDR2 as FQGNSA. CDR3 DNA: TGTGCCAGCAGCTTATTGGGTTTCTACGAGCAGTACTTC. Its translation: CASSLLGFYEQYF.

This clonotype showed up many times. The CDR3 DNA reads TGTGCCAGCAAAGACCGGGCCACAGGGACCGAGCAGTACTTC. This translates into CASKDRATGTEQYF. The gene calls are TRBV12-3 or TRBV12-4 and TRBJ2-7; possibly TRBD1 for D (6 bases). V was shortened by 7 bases and J by 6 bases, with 19 bases between the two germline ends. The CDR3 contains 14 residues.

This clonotype was seen a single time. V gene TRBV12-3 or TRBV12-4 combines with J gene TRBJ1-2, with unresolved D. The CDR3 length is 16 residues. Trimming took off 2 bases at V and 8 bases at J, with 21 bases between the two ends. The CDR3 sequence: CASSLKKVGPLGGYTF. In nucleotides, the CDR3 is TGTGCCAGCAGTTTAAAAAAGGTCGGCCCCTTGGGAGGCTACACCTTC.

Ten or more counts support this clonotype. This chain connects TRBV11-2 to TRBJ1-1, with D hard to call. Trimming left V 8 bases short and J 5 bases short, with 12 bases between. CDR1 and CDR2 (germline): SGHAT, FQNNGV. This CDR3 spans 12 amino acids. The CDR3 sequence: CASGWGNTEAFF. The CDR3 DNA sequence: TGTGCCAGCGGCTGGGGAAATACTGAAGCTTTCTTT.

This clonotype has a count of ten or more. The DNA for the CDR3 is TGTGCCAGCAGCCCACAGTTTAGCTCTGGAAACACCATATATTTT. Protein sequence: CASSPQFSSGNTIYF. The genes are TRBV7-9 and TRBJ1-3; unclear D gene. The germline CDR1 and CDR2 sequences are SEHNR and FQNEAQ (reference sequence). V was cut by 5 bases and J by 0 bases, with 11 bases left in between. The CDR3 length is 15 residues.

This clonotype has a count of ten or more. The chain uses TRBV6-1 and TRBJ2-2, with D perhaps given as TRBD1 or TRBD2 (5 bases each). The CDR3 runs to 14 residues. Germline CDR1 MNHNS, CDR2 SASEGT. Trimming took 5 bases from V and 0 from J, leaving 7 bases between them. Here the CDR3 DNA reads TGTGCCAGCAGTCGGGGCGCGAACACCGGGGAGCTGTTTTTT. This encodes CASSRGANTGELFF.

This rearrangement joins TRBV11-2 to TRBJ2-3; a possible D gene is TRBD2 (5 bases). V was clipped by 0 bases and J by 5 bases, with 12 bases between them. The CDR3 extends over 15 amino acids. Per the germline V gene, CDR1 is SGHAT and CDR2 is FQNNGV. CDR3 in DNA: TGTGCCAGCAGCTTAGACGGGGATGCGGGAGATACGCAGTATTTT. This gives the protein CASSLDGDAGDTQYF.

This clonotype was recorded many times. V gene TRBV25-1 combines with J gene TRBJ2-5, with 9 bases aligning to TRBD1. This CDR3 has 15 residues. Looked up from germline, CDR1 is MGHDK and CDR2 is SYGVNS. V lost 4 bases, J lost 5 bases, and 8 bases stayed unmatched. This CDR3 is CASSADRGPFETQYF. CDR3 DNA sequence: TGTGCCAGCAGTGCGGACAGGGGTCCCTTCGAGACCCAGTACTTC.

This clonotype was seen repeatedly, ten times or more. The chain employs TRBV12-3 or TRBV12-4 and TRBJ1-5; D is undetermined. V was pared by 4 bases and J by 6 bases, with 4 bases between. The CDR3 loop spans 11 amino acids. This CDR3 is CASSSSQPQHF. The CDR3 DNA follows: TGTGCCAGCAGTTCATCTCAGCCCCAGCATTTT.

This clonotype was observed at least ten times. The chain recombines TRBV28 with TRBJ1-6; 8 bases match TRBD1. Germline lookup yields CDR1 MDHEN and CDR2 SYDVKM. This CDR3 contains 13 residues. Trimming at V came to 6 bases and at J to 7 bases, leaving 2 bases not matched to a gene. The CDR3 spells CASRGTGNSPLHF. The DNA for the CDR3 is TGTGCCAGCAGGGGGACAGGAAATTCACCCCTCCACTTT.

This chain connects TRBV5-1 to TRBJ2-7; D possibly uses TRBD1 or TRBD2 (5 bases each). CDR1 and CDR2 (germline): SGHRS, YFSETQ. V was cut by 4 bases and J by 2 bases, with 16 bases left in between. The CDR3 runs 15 residues. The CDR3: CASSPWTGTTYEQYF. CDR3 nucleotides: TGCGCCAGCAGCCCCTGGACCGGGACCACCTACGAGCAGTACTTC.

This clonotype was seen many times. This sequence joins TRBV15 and TRBJ2-7; 9 bases align to TRBD1. CDR3 length equals 16 residues. Trimming removed 0 bases from V and 1 base from J; junction bases left unmatched: 4. Per the germline V gene, CDR1 is LNHNV and CDR2 is YYDKDF (reference sequence). CDR3 sequence reads: CATSRDLGQGSYEQYF. The CDR3 coding sequence is TGTGCCACCAGCAGAGATCTTGGACAGGGGTCCTACGAGCAGTACTTC.

This clonotype has a count of ten or more. The genes are TRBV2 and TRBJ1-1; D is ambiguous. CDR1 SNHLY and CDR2 FYNNEI come from the germline V gene. V lost 6 bases to trimming and J lost 0 bases, with 8 bases between them. CDR3 length equals 13 residues. The CDR3 DNA sequence: TGTGCCAGCAGACCGATAATGAACACTGAAGCTTTCTTT. Its protein is CASRPIMNTEAFF.

This clonotype occurred a few times. This chain connects TRBV9 to TRBJ1-2; D gene ambiguous. Germline V lookup: CDR1 SGDLS, CDR2 YYNGEE. V was shortened by 4 bases and J by 6 bases, with 16 bases between the two germline ends. This CDR3 has 14 residues. CDR3 DNA: TGTGCCAGCAGCTCCACCCCGAGGGTTGATGGCTACACCTTC. It translates to CASSSTPRVDGYTF.

This clonotype was counted between two and nine times. This rearrangement joins TRBV4-1 to TRBJ2-7; D not resolved. The ends were cut back, 0 bases at V and 0 bases at J, with 9 bases in the middle. The CDR3 loop spans 15 amino acids. CDR1 is MGHRA, CDR2 YSYEKL, per germline. The CDR3 spells CASSQDPSSSYEQYF. The CDR3 DNA follows: TGCGCCAGCAGCCAAGATCCTTCCAGCTCCTACGAGCAGTACTTC.

This clonotype has just a few counts. This rearrangement joins TRBV15 to TRBJ2-2; D might be TRBD2 (7 bases). Per the germline V gene, CDR1 is LNHNV and CDR2 is YYDKDF (reference sequence). V was cut by 8 bases and J by 5 bases, with 15 bases left in between. CDR3 length: 14 residues. This CDR3 reads CATGGGAGTGELFF. CDR3 DNA sequence: TGTGCCACCGGTGGGGGGGCGGGAACCGGGGAGCTGTTTTTT.

This clonotype came up a few times. Since a much larger clone is just one base distant, this may be a read error. The chain is built from TRBV11-1 and TRBJ1-1; 8 bases line up with TRBD1. Germline CDR1 is SGHAT and CDR2 is FQDESV (reference sequence). There are 16 residues in the CDR3. The CDR3 region is CASSLRWTGKNTEACF. As DNA, the CDR3 is TGTGCCAGCAGCCTACGATGGACAGGGAAGAACACTGAAGCTTGCTTT. Combining the CDR3 with reference TRBV11-1 and TRBJ1-1 gives the whole variable domain EAEVAQSPRYKITEKSQAVAFWCDPISGHATLYWYRQILGQGPELLVQFQDESVVDDSQLPKDRFSAERLKGVDSTLKIQPAELGDSAMYLCASSLRWTGKNTEACFGQGTRLTVV.

This clonotype was counted ten times or more. The V gene is TRBV6-1, the J gene TRBJ1-3; D might be TRBD1 (6 bases). The CDR3 length is 15 residues. Trimming cost V 6 bases and J 1 base, with 13 bases left between them. Germline V gives CDR1 MNHNS, CDR2 SASEGT. The CDR3: CASRIGQLSGNTIYF. CDR3 coding DNA: TGTGCCAGCAGAATCGGACAGCTTTCTGGAAACACCATATATTTT.